Listed below are T cell receptor beta chains from one sample, sequenced in a study of blood T cells in healthy people across ages. TCRdb redid the calling of the 5' RACE reads with MiXCR, one entry per CDR3 protein. The sample holds around 700,000 distinct CDR3 sequences, about 25% seen once. This same sample was also taken into another study, of T cells of mothers and their children.

Sequenced sample: blood. The receptors originated from a boy under 18 in good health. The CDR3 runs from the conserved cysteine through the conserved F or W.

v_gene: TRBV9; CDR3aa: CASSVGVAGGGNEQFF
v_gene: TRBV4-2; CDR3aa: CASQAGDSYNEQFF
v_gene: TRBV4-1; CDR3aa: CASSQEGSGAEAFF
v_gene: TRBV7-9; CDR3aa: CASSQGPGGETNEKLFF
v_gene: TRBV4-3; CDR3aa: CASSQDWAVGEKLFF
v_gene: TRBV4-1; CDR3aa: CASSQAVTGEQYF
v_gene: TRBV4-2; CDR3aa: CASSQDYGTDLYEQYF
v_gene: TRBV15; CDR3aa: CATSRVGVEQGINYGYTF
v_gene: TRBV5-1; CDR3aa: CASGWLAGVPSYEQYF
v_gene: TRBV18; CDR3aa: CASSEQVQETQYF
v_gene: TRBV12-3/TRBV12-4; CDR3aa: CASSLRRTPNTGELFF
v_gene: TRBV7-8; CDR3aa: CASSFDNMETQYF
v_gene: TRBV6-5; CDR3aa: CASSYLPGQGLEKLFF
v_gene: TRBV6-2/TRBV6-3; CDR3aa: CASRRTSGSYNEQFF
v_gene: TRBV29-1; CDR3aa: CSAAGPSGFSYNEQFF
v_gene: TRBV6-5; CDR3aa: CASSTRGANYGYTF
v_gene: TRBV14; CDR3aa: CASSRLPGQGAFAGELFF
v_gene: TRBV7-2; CDR3aa: CASSLFGGAEKLFF
v_gene: TRBV5-1; CDR3aa: CASSLVAIPETQYF
v_gene: TRBV12-3/TRBV12-4; CDR3aa: CASRAGQTLGEQYF
v_gene: TRBV12-3/TRBV12-4; CDR3aa: CASSFTAGARYQETQYF
v_gene: TRBV2; CDR3aa: CASGRVGGYTF
v_gene: TRBV12-3/TRBV12-4; CDR3aa: CASSPAGANTQYF
v_gene: TRBV19; CDR3aa: CASSDWGAFF
v_gene: TRBV12-3/TRBV12-4; CDR3aa: CASSLRAVSYNEQFF
v_gene: TRBV18; CDR3aa: CASSIDGDTQYF
v_gene: TRBV25-1; CDR3aa: CASSGVYGQGETYGYTF
v_gene: TRBV6-2/TRBV6-3; CDR3aa: CASNPDPGLALSNEQFF
v_gene: TRBV25-1; CDR3aa: CASRTTGEDSPLHF
v_gene: TRBV4-1; CDR3aa: CASSPLGDRGQAGELFF
v_gene: TRBV2; CDR3aa: CASRSRTSAGETQYF
v_gene: TRBV28; CDR3aa: CASLRRGETQYF
v_gene: TRBV29-1; CDR3aa: CSVGLLTSGGTRDTQYF